This T cell receptor beta chain was sequenced for a study of tumor-infiltrating lymphocytes in oesophageal squamous cell carcinoma. TCRdb reanalysed the PCR reads using MiXCR and keeps one entry per CDR3 protein. This sample carries 18,000 or so distinct CDR3 sequences, 40% to 45% of them seen once, and the ten largest clones take 29%. CDR1 and CDR2 (germline): SGHVT, SQSDAQ. The CDR3 covers 15 residues. This rearrangement joins TRBV7-4 to TRBJ2-5; 10 nucleotides line up with TRBD2. The assigned J gene may be wrong: the sequence end matches TRBJ2-7 better. The source of this sequence is a male donor with esophageal squamous cell carcinoma. Sequencing was performed on esophageal tumor tissue. The CDR3, as DNA: TGTGCCAGCAGCTTATATTCTAGCGGGAGAACCGAGCAGTACTTC. Its protein is CASSLYSSGRTEQYF.